The TCR beta chain described here comes from a study of blood T cells in healthy people across ages. Concerning this clonotype: Its antigen remains unidentified.

Next came a second PCR, run for roughly 6 to 11 cycles, which used a sample-barcoded 5' primer along with a J-beta primer mix. TCRdb called the 5' RACE reads again in MiXCR, with one record for every CDR3 protein. The sample consists of roughly 1,800,000 distinct CDR3 sequences, about 50% of them appearing once. This CDR3 comprises 14 residues. Germline values: CDR1 MNHEY, CDR2 SMNVEV (reference sequence). Trimming shortened V by 7 bases and J by 1 base, and 11 bases separated the two germline ends. Findings of the study overall: Relative to aged donors, long-lived donors carried more naive CD4+ cells and displayed higher diversity. Across the age range, TCR beta diversity per million T cells fell in a roughly linear way.

This chain joins TRBV27 and TRBJ2-1; D is unresolved. The clonotype comes from a woman aged 40-49 years in good health. Material: blood. The CDR3 DNA follows: TGTGCCAGCAAGTATTACGGTTCCTACAATGAGCAGTTCTTC. This sequence encodes CASKYYGSYNEQFF.